This TCR beta chain came from a study of graft-versus-host responses after intestinal transplantation. Study-wide context: Transplant types were multivisceral, liver-intestinal, or isolated intestinal. All recipients were given anti-thymocyte globulin induction, and tacrolimus and steroids were then administered for around three years.

With respect to this clone: Its antigen is not identified.

Clones were sequenced by immunoSEQ multiplex PCR, and TCRdb holds only the in-frame ones, with some missing. The data show tens of thousands of clones, about 86% seen once. Study conclusions and caveats: Early post-transplant declines in HvG were associated with peak levels of circulating GvH clones. Recipient marrow showed GvH clones, some seen first in ileum or blood.

V lost 8 bases to trimming and J lost 0 bases; unmatched junction nucleotides: 1. Germline lookup yields CDR1 ENHRY and CDR2 SYGVKD. This CDR3 region has 12 residues. The sequenced sample was unstimulated CD8+ T cells sorted from spleen or lymph node cells, obtained before intestinal transplant. This receptor was taken from a human donor who received an intestinal transplant. V and J are TRBV10-3 and TRBJ2-7, with 7 positions matching TRBD2. This chain's CDR3 is CAIQRGSYEQYF. In DNA, the CDR3 is TGTGCCATCCAGCGGGGCTCCTACGAGCAGTACTTC.